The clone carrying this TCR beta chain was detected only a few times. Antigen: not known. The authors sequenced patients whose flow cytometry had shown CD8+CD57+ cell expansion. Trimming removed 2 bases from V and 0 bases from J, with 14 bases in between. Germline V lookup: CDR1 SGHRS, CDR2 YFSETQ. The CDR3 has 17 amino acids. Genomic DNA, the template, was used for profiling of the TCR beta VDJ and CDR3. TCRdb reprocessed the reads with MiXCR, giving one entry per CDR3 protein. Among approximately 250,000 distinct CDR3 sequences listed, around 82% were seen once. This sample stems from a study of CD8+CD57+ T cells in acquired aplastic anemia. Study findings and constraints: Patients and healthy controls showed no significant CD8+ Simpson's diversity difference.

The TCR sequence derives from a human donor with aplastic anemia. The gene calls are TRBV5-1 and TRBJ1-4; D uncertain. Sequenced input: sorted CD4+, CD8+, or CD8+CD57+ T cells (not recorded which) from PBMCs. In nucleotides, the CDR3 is TGCGCCAGCAGCTTCGGTCCGGATCAGGCAACTAATGAAAAACTGTTTTTT. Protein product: CASSFGPDQATNEKLFF.